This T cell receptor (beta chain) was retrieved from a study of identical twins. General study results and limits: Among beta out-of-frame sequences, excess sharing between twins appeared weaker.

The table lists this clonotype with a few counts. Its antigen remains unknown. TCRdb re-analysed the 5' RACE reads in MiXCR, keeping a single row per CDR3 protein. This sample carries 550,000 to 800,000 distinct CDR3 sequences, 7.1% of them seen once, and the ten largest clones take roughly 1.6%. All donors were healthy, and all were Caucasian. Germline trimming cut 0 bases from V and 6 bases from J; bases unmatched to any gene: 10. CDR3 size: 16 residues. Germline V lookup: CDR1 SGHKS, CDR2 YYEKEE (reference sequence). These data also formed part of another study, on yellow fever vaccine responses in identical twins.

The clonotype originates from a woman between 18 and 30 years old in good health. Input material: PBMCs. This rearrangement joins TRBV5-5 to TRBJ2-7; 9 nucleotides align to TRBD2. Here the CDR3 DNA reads TGTGCCAGCAGCTTGGCCGGTGCGGGAGGGCTGGGCGAGCAGTACTTC. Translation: CASSLAGAGGLGEQYF.